This TCR beta chain was identified during a study of CD8+ T cells in alopecia areata. The study's findings and limits: Scalp sequencing also captures normal skin's resident alphabeta T cells. Since there was just one nonresponder, nobody can yet say how baseline CD8+ expansion ties to response.

Treatment in this sample: oral pan-JAK inhibitor, 5-10 mg twice daily. The V gene lost 7 bases and the J gene lost 6 bases, with 16 bases spanning the gap. Germline assignment: CDR1 SQVTM and CDR2 ANQGSEA. This CDR3 has 13 residues. Once RNA had been extracted, it was reverse transcribed into cDNA to act as the sequencing template. Sequenced by immunoSEQ multiplex PCR; TCRdb stores in-frame clones only, minus some. The data contain nearly 95,000 clones, more than 65% of them seen just once; the ten biggest clones take up roughly 17%. Concerning this clone itself: Its antigen is undetermined.

This material consisted of CD8+ T cells sorted from blood, taken between weeks 44 and 45, from a patient treated with tofacitinib. The J gene is TRBJ2-1, the V gene TRBV29-1, with D possibly being TRBD1 (7 bases). This sequence was found in a human donor with alopecia areata. The CDR3 loop is CSAKDRRGNEQFF. CDR3 in DNA: TGCAGCGCTAAGGACAGGCGGGGCAATGAGCAGTTCTTC.